Only one count was recorded for the clone carrying this TCR beta chain. Its antigen is not identified. The sample is drawn from a study of T cell responses to AZD1222 COVID-19 vaccine. Study in general: Samples with a second dose at about 4 or about 12 weeks were pooled together. Study-wide points: Baseline serostatus was positive in only a handful of AZD1222 recipients.

Profiled with immunoSEQ multiplex PCR; TCRdb holds only in-frame clones, not every one. The sample holds 120,000 or so clones, over 75% seen once. Sequencing was performed on peripheral blood, taken on day 0 of AZD1222 vaccination. This clonotype originated in an adult in good health.

The CDR3 DNA is TGTGCCAGCAGCTTAGCTGGAGGCACAACTAATGAAAAACTGTTTTTT. It yields the protein CASSLAGGTTNEKLFF. The chain is built from TRBV7-9 and TRBJ1-4; D unresolved. Germline V gene lookup returns CDR1 SEHNR and CDR2 FQNEAQ (reference sequence). This CDR3 comprises 16 residues. V lost 0 bases to trimming and J lost 0 bases, with 8 bases between them.